This T cell receptor beta chain derives from a study of T cell responses to AZD1222 COVID-19 vaccine. The wider study: Pooled together were second doses at about 4 or about 12 weeks.

Regarding this clone: Its specificity is not known.

Some clones are missing from TCRdb's copy, which holds only in-frame ones; the method was immunoSEQ multiplex PCR. Of approximately 110,000 clones in the sample, around nine tenths were seen once. Whole-study results and caveats: It should be noted that donors were predominantly white British and more often female, and clonal diversity was possibly underestimated. Repertoires were obtained solely post-peak T cell response.

The TCR comes from an adult in good health. This specimen consisted of peripheral blood, obtained on day 0 of AZD1222 vaccination.

CDR3 nucleotide sequence: TGTGCCAGCAGTGAACTAGGCCTTTCTGGCTACACCTTC. Its translation: CASSELGLSGYTF. The chain joins TRBV6-1 to TRBJ1-2; D ambiguous. CDR3 length equals 13 residues. V lost 2 bases, J lost 7 bases, and 11 bases lay in between. The germline V gene has CDR1 MNHNS and CDR2 SASEGT.